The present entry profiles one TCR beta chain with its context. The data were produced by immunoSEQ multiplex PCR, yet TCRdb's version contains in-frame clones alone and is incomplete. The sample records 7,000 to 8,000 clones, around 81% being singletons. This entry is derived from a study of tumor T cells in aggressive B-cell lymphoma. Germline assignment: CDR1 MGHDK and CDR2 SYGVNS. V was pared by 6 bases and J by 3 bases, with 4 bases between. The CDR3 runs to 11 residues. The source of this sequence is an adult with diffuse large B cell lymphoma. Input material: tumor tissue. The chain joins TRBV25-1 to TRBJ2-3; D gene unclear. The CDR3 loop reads CASSVTDTQYF. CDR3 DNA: TGTGCCAGCAGCGTAACAGATACGCAGTATTTT. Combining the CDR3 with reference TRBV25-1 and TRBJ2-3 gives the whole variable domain EADIYQTPRYLVIGTGKKITLECSQTMGHDKMYWYQQDPGMELHLIHYSYGVNSTEKGDLSSESTVSRIRTEHFPLTLESARPSHTSQYLCASSVTDTQYFGPGTRLTVL.